The entry below gives a single T cell receptor beta chain sequence along with its context. Antigen specificity is unknown. V was shortened by 2 bases and J by 3 bases, with 8 bases between the two germline ends. Germline V lookup: CDR1 MNHEY, CDR2 SVGAGI. The length of the CDR3 is 13 residues. The method was immunoSEQ multiplex PCR; TCRdb's version includes in-frame clones alone and lacks a portion of them. The table has roughly 20,000 clones, around 75% seen once. The data originate from a study of CD4 T cells in relation to SARS-CoV-2 and coronaviruses. Study outcomes and limitations: SARS-CoV-2-driven expansion was significantly weaker in crossreactive than monoreactive clones.

CD4+ T cells from unexposed donors were obtained before the COVID-19 pandemic (2011-2018). The cells were cultured for about ten days before CD4+ T cells were isolated. This chain links TRBV6-5 with TRBJ2-7; a weak D match, TRBD1 (5 bases). The sequence was collected from a human donor in good health. Sequenced input: CD4+ T cells from PBMCs, cultured in vitro. DNA for the CDR3: TGTGCCAGCAGTTACACCAGGGACTACGAGCAGTACTTC. Translating gives CASSYTRDYEQYF.